This TCR beta chain is drawn from a study of blood T cell repertoires in COVID-19 (TCRdb year 2020). In terms of the full investigation: Samples from collaborators originated in the United States, Italy and Spain and spanned both the acute and convalescent phases of COVID-19. The material from the prospective study consisted of cDNA or gDNA derived from T cells, B-cell-depleted T cells, or PBMCs. The dataset comprised deeply sampled blood TCRbeta repertoires from subjects exposed to, actively infected with, or recovered from COVID-19. The repertoires were made available in a free public database intended to serve as a resource for research on the immune response to SARS-CoV-2. Samples were obtained from the ongoing ImmuneRACE study (first 160 participants) and from some 1,300 subjects provided by 6 global collaborators. The sample metadata nearly always contained a de-identified subject ID, COVID-19 status, age in years and sex. HLA class I and class II types, where available, came from metadata supplied by the sample provider rather than from assay-based typing.

On this clone: This receptor's antigen is unknown. The sample holds no much larger clone one base away, and base qualities are not on file.

Participants in the prospective study were enrolled through a virtual design, were aged roughly 18 to 100 years, and lived in some 24 United States geographic areas. Cohort assignment in the prospective study relied on participant-reported clinical history from a screening survey and a study questionnaire. ImmuneRACE Cohort 3 recovered participants were defined by two consecutive negative NP/OP PCR tests, healthcare professional clearance, or symptom resolution. Each participant in the prospective study had whole blood, serum and a nasopharyngeal or oropharyngeal swab collected by mobile phlebotomists. Prospective study participants could optionally give additional blood draws and questionnaires over an approximately two-month period. Before DNA extraction, blood samples from the prospective study were shipped at room temperature or frozen. Here is what the overall study found, with its caveats: How much clinical and demographic metadata was included differed by source and by participant, and the metadata was provided uncurated.

TCRbeta CDR3 regions were amplified from genomic DNA using the immunoSEQ Assay, a bias-controlled multiplex PCR. From the authors' description of their analysis: The number of nucleated cells in each sample was estimated from the amplification of reference gene primers within the assay. To quantify the absolute abundance of each unique TCRbeta CDR3 rearrangement, sequence reads were collapsed and filtered. For each sample, productive Simpson clonality was calculated as the square root of Simpson's diversity index over productive rearrangements. TCRdb obtained this table from immuneACCESS and retained in-frame rearrangements with V and J assigned. These tables miss some clones; where compared with another copy, unresolved V genes account for less than half of the shortfall, and the remainder is unexplained. V and J calls and clone size are given by that table; D and trimming were obtained from the DNA. The sample contains nearly 350,000 clones, roughly 87% of them found a single time. Jointly, the top ten make up roughly 1% of the sample.

The germline V gene gives CDR1 as SGHAT and CDR2 as FQNNGV. For this chain, trimming is 1 base at the V end and 7 bases at the J end, and the number of junction bases without a gene match is 3. The cysteine opens and the phenylalanine closes a CDR3 of 14 amino acids. Only CDR3 DNA remains: 42 bases, in frame from the first base. This TCR derives from a woman aged 25-40 years who had recovered from COVID-19. The chain uses TRBV11-2 and TRBJ2-2; 7 central nucleotides agree with TRBD2. Input material: PBMCs or T cells enriched from blood (not recorded which). The DNA sequence is given as TGTGCCAGCAGCTTAGTCCGGGAGGTCGGGGAGCTGTTTTTT. This is translated as CASSLVREVGELFF.